The rows below give T cell receptor beta chains drawn from one sample of a study of OX40 agonist ivuxolimab in advanced cancers. TCRdb's table, derived via immunoSEQ multiplex PCR, lists solely in-frame clones and lacks some. The sample lists 60,000 to 65,000 clones; approximately 84% were seen once. The material was CD4+ or CD8+ T cells sorted from blood, obtained in a trial of the OX40 agonist ivuxolimab. Receptor source: an adult with an advanced solid tumor such as melanoma, head and neck, liver or kidney cancer. Each CDR3 is given with its conserved first and last residue. D genes are given only for firm matches. Rows give clone size only sometimes, using once, few, many, or a class for an expanded clone.

clone size,D gene,J gene,V gene,CDR3 DNA,CDR3 protein
-,-,TRBJ2-5,TRBV5-6,TGTGCCAGCAGCTTGGCCGGCCAGGGTCAAGAGACCCAGTACTTC,CASSLAGQGQETQYF
-,-,TRBJ1-2,TRBV21-1,TGTGCCAGCAGCTCGAATACTAGGTGTGATGGCTACACCTTC,CASSSNTRCDGYTF
many,TRBD2,TRBJ2-7,TRBV6-5,TGTGCCAGCAGCCCCGTCGGGGGGGCGAACGAGCAGTACTTC,CASSPVGGANEQYF
-,-,TRBJ1-1,TRBV10-3,TGTGCCATCAGTGAGTCGAGGGAGACAACTGAAGCTTTCTTT,CAISESRETTEAFF
-,-,TRBJ2-5,TRBV14,TGTGCCAGCAGGGCCCCCGGGGTGGAGACCCAGTACTTC,CASRAPGVETQYF
few,-,TRBJ1-2,TRBV25-1,TGTGCCAGCAGTGAATTGGGAGGCTACACCTTC,CASSELGGYTF
-,TRBD1,TRBJ1-2,TRBV19,TGTGCCAGTAGTCCCCGCGGGACAGGGAGGGAACTGATCTTC,CASSPRGTGRELIF
once,-,TRBJ2-5,TRBV5-4,TGTGCCAGCAGCCCAGGACTCCTACAAGAGACCCAGTACTTC,CASSPGLLQETQYF
-,TRBD1,TRBJ1-1,TRBV5-1,TGCGCCAGCAGCTTACAGGGACAGGGGATTGAAGCTTTCTTT,CASSLQGQGIEAFF
-,-,TRBJ1-6,TRBV7-2,TGTGCCAGCAGCTTGCAGAGGGCGAGTTCACCCCTCCACTTT,CASSLQRASSPLHF
-,-,TRBJ1-2,TRBV5-1,TGCGCCAGCAGCTTGTGGGGCCCCGGGGGGCCTGGCTACACCTTC,CASSLWGPGGPGYTF
once,TRBD2,TRBJ2-1,TRBV28,TGTGCCAGCAGTGCGGGGGGGTACAATGAGCAGTTCTTC,CASSAGGYNEQFF
-,TRBD2,TRBJ2-5,TRBV5-4,TGTGCCAGCAGCTTGGGGAAGCGGGGGGGATCAGAGACCCAGTACTTC,CASSLGKRGGSETQYF
-,-,TRBJ2-7,TRBV11-2,TGTGCCAGCAGTCACTCCCGGGTACTATCCTACGAGCAGTACTTC,CASSHSRVLSYEQYF
-,-,TRBJ1-3,TRBV7-5,TGTGCCAGAAGCTTAAACAGGAGCTCTGGAAACACCATATATTTT,CARSLNRSSGNTIYF
-,TRBD2,TRBJ2-1,TRBV2,TGTGCCAGCAGTGAAGCGGAAGGGACTAGCTTGTTCTTC,CASSEAEGTSLFF
-,TRBD1,TRBJ1-5,TRBV19,TGTGCCAGTAGTCCGCGGGACAGGCCGGCGCAAGTTTATACGCCCCAGCATTTT,CASSPRDRPAQVYTPQHF
-,-,TRBJ2-2,TRBV13,TGTGCCAGCAGCTTAGCGGGCTTCACGAACACCGGGGAGCTGTTTTTT,CASSLAGFTNTGELFF
-,TRBD1,TRBJ2-7,TRBV6-5,TGTGCCAGCCTAAGAGGACAGGGGAGGAACGAGCAGTACTTC,CASLRGQGRNEQYF
-,TRBD2,TRBJ2-1,TRBV11-2,TGTGCCAGCAGCCCAGGACTAGCGAGTTTACGTGGTGAGCAGTTCTTC,CASSPGLASLRGEQFF
-,TRBD1,TRBJ1-5,TRBV19,TGTGCCAGTACCGTTGACAGGGCGAGTCGAGGGAGCAATCAGCCCCAGCATTTT,CASTVDRASRGSNQPQHF
-,-,TRBJ2-1,TRBV27,TGTGCCAGCAGTTCGGGGTTCGTCCACAATGAGCAGTTCTTC,CASSSGFVHNEQFF
-,-,TRBJ2-7,TRBV18,TGTGCCAGCTCACAGAAAACTGGACAGTCCTACGAGCAGTACTTC,CASSQKTGQSYEQYF
medium-sized,-,TRBJ1-3,TRBV7-2,TGTGCCAGCAGCTCCTGGGGCGCCGGAAACACCATATATTTT,CASSSWGAGNTIYF
-,-,TRBJ1-4,TRBV15,TGTGCCACCAGCGCAGGGCGAGGGGCGACTAATGAAAAACTGTTTTTT,CATSAGRGATNEKLFF
-,TRBD1,TRBJ2-1,TRBV18,TGTGCCAGCTCACCACCCCCAGGGGGCGGAGGGAATGAGCAGTTCTTC,CASSPPPGGGGNEQFF
-,TRBD1,TRBJ1-2,TRBV2,TGTGCCAGCAGTGAAGTACCAGGGGGTGGCTATGGCTACACCTTC,CASSEVPGGGYGYTF
-,TRBD2,TRBJ2-1,TRBV7-6,TGTGCCAGCTCGTATAGCGGGAGAACCAATGAGCAGTTCTTC,CASSYSGRTNEQFF
-,-,TRBJ2-7,TRBV5-6,TGTGCCAGCACCATCCGGAGGGTAGGAGCCTACGAGCAGTACTTC,CASTIRRVGAYEQYF
-,-,TRBJ2-2,TRBV5-4,TGTGCCATTCGGGCATTGGACACCGGGGAGCTGTTTTTT,CAIRALDTGELFF
-,TRBD1,TRBJ2-7,TRBV7-2,TGTGCCAGCAGCTTAAACCGGGACAGGTCCTACGAGCAGTACTTC,CASSLNRDRSYEQYF
-,-,TRBJ1-5,TRBV28,TGTGCCAGCGGCCCATGGGGCATGGACACCTACAATCAGCCCCAGCATTTT,CASGPWGMDTYNQPQHF
-,-,TRBJ2-1,TRBV7-3,TGTGCCAGCAGCTTATTCAGGGGCATAGGCAATGAGCAGTTCTTC,CASSLFRGIGNEQFF
once,-,TRBJ2-3,TRBV11-1,TGTGCCAGCAGCTTAGCAGGGGGAGGGACCACAGATACGCAGTATTTT,CASSLAGGGTTDTQYF
-,-,TRBJ1-1,TRBV21-1,TGTGCCAGCCCAGCAAAGACGAGTTCCCCTGAAGCTTTCTTT,CASPAKTSSPEAFF
-,-,TRBJ2-3,TRBV5-1,TGCGCCAGCAGGGACGGTTCTAGCACAGATACGCAGTATTTT,CASRDGSSTDTQYF
few,TRBD1,TRBJ2-3,TRBV4-1,TGCGCCAGCAGCGCCGTCTGGGGACAGAGCACAGATACGCAGTATTTT,CASSAVWGQSTDTQYF
medium-sized,-,TRBJ2-1,TRBV12-2,TGTGCAAGTCGCTTAGCTGAGGATGGTGAGCAGTTCTTC,CASRLAEDGEQFF
-,-,TRBJ1-2,TRBV7-2,TGTGCCAGCAGCTCCGTGAGGTTAAGGGAGGGAGTTGGATATGGCTACACCTTC,CASSSVRLREGVGYGYTF
-,-,TRBJ1-2,TRBV21-1,TGTGCCAGCAGCCCTGGGACAGGGGCCGGAGAAAACTATGGCTACACCTTC,CASSPGTGAGENYGYTF
once,TRBD1,TRBJ1-6,TRBV2,TGTGGAGGGACAGGGCCCACTTATAATTCACCCCTCCACTTT,CGGTGPTYNSPLHF
-,-,TRBJ2-1,TRBV5-1,TGCGCCAGCAGCTTGTTTCCAGGCGGCTCCTACAATGAGCAGTTCTTC,CASSLFPGGSYNEQFF
-,-,TRBJ2-2,TRBV2,TGTGCCGGATCTTTTGAGGGACCAAAAAACACCGGGGAGCTGTTTTTT,CAGSFEGPKNTGELFF
-,-,TRBJ1-6,TRBV28,TGTGCCAGCACCTCGCCAGGGACCTCCTATAATTCACCCCTCCACTTT,CASTSPGTSYNSPLHF
once,TRBD1,TRBJ2-5,TRBV19,TGTGCCAGTAGTGGGACAGGGGCAGAGACCCAGTACTTC,CASSGTGAETQYF
-,-,TRBJ1-2,TRBV27,TGTGCCAGCAGTTTAAGGGGGTCAGGGGTAGCCAACTATGGCTACACCTTC,CASSLRGSGVANYGYTF
-,TRBD2,TRBJ2-1,TRBV4-2,TGTGCCAGCAGCCCGGGCCGGGGGGGAGATTACAATGAGCAGTTCTTC,CASSPGRGGDYNEQFF
-,TRBD2,TRBJ2-1,TRBV4-2,TGTGCCAGCAGCCCAAGACTAGCGGGGCAGGCCTACTTCTCCTACAATGAGCAGTTCTTC,CASSPRLAGQAYFSYNEQFF
-,-,TRBJ2-5,TRBV5-6,TGTGCCAGCAGCTCGACCTTTGGACAGCAAGAGACCCAGTACTTC,CASSSTFGQQETQYF
-,TRBD2,TRBJ2-2,TRBV7-2,TGTGCCAGCAGCTCCTTCGCCCTAGCGGGTAACACCGGGGAGCTGTTTTTT,CASSSFALAGNTGELFF
-,-,TRBJ2-7,TRBV5-4,TGTGCCAGCAGCCAGAGATTGGCTGGGCGGTCTGACGAGCAGTACTTC,CASSQRLAGRSDEQYF
-,TRBD1,TRBJ2-2,TRBV11-2,TGTGCCAGCAGCTTCGCAGGACAGGGGATACCCGGGGAGCTGTTTTTT,CASSFAGQGIPGELFF
-,-,TRBJ2-5,TRBV9,TGTGCCAGCAGCGGAGGAGGCGAGACCCAGTACTTC,CASSGGGETQYF
-,TRBD1,TRBJ1-1,TRBV29-1,TGCAGCGTTGACCCCGGCAGGGGGAATAATGAAGCTTTCTTT,CSVDPGRGNNEAFF
-,-,TRBJ2-5,TRBV5-1,TGCGCCAGCAGCTTGGTAGGGTCCGGGGAGACCCAGTACTTC,CASSLVGSGETQYF